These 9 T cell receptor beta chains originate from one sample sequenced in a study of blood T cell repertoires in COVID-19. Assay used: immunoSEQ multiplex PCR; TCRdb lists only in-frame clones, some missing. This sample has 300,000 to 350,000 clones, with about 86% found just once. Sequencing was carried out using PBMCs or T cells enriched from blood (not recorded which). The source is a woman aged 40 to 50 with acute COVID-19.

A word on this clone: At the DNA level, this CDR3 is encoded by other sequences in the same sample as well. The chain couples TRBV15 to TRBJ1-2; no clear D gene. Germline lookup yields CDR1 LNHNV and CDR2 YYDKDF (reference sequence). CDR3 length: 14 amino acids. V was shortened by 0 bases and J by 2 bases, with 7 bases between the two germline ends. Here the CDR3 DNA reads TGTGCCACCAGCAGAGATCAGGTGAACTATGGCTACACCTTC. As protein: CATSRDQVNYGYTF.

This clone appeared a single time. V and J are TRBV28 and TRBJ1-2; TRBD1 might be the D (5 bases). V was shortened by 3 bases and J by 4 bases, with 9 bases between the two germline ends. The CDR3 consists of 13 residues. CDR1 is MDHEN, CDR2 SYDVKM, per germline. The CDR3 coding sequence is TGTGCCAGCAGTTTGGGAGGGGTCTATGGCTACACCTTC. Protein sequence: CASSLGGVYGYTF.

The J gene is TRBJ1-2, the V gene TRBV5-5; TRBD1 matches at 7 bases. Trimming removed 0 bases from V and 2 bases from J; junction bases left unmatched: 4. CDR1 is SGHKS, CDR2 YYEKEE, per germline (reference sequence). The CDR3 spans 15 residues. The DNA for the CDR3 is TGTGCCAGCAGCTTGGGGGCAGGGGGAAACTATGGCTACACCTTC. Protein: CASSLGAGGNYGYTF.

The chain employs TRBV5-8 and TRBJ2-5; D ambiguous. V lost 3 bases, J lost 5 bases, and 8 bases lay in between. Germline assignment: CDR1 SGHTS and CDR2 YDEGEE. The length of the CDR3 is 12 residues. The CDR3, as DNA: TGTGCCAGCAGCTCCGACGGGGAGACCCAGTACTTC. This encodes CASSSDGETQYF.

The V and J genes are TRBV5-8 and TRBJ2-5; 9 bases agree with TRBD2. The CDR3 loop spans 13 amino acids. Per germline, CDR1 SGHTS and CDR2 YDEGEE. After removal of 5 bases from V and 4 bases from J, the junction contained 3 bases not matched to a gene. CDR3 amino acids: CASRATSGETQYF. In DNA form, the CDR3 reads TGTGCCAGCAGGGCGACTAGCGGAGAGACCCAGTACTTC. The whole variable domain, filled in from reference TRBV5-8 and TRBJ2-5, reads EAGVTQSPTHLIKTRGQQATLRCSPISGHTSVYWYQQALGLGLQFLLWYDEGEERNRGNFPPRFSGRQFPNYSSELNVNALELEDSALYLCASRATSGETQYFGPGTRLLVL.

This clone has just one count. CDR3 coding DNA: TGTGCCAGCAGTCTAGGACTAGCGGGGGACAATGAGCAGTTCTTC. Translated: CASSLGLAGDNEQFF. The chain has TRBV7-3 and TRBJ2-1, with TRBD2 matching 13 bases. The CDR3 totals 15 residues. The V gene's germline CDR1 is SGHTA and CDR2 FQGTGA. V shed 6 bases, J shed 5 bases, and the junction held 4 bases outside the gene matches.

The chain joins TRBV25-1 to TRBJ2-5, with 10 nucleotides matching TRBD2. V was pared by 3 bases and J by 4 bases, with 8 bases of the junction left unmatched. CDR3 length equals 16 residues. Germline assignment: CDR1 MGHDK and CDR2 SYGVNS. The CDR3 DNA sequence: TGTGCCAGCAGTGAGGGTTCTAGCGGGAGCTCAGAGACCCAGTACTTC. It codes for CASSEGSSGSSETQYF.

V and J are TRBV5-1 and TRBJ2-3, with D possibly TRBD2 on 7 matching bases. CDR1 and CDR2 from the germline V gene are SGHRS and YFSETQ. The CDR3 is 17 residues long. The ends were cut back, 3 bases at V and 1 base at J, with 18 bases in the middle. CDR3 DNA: TGCGCCAGCAGCTGGGGGGGCGCGGGAGCGGGCACAGATACGCAGTATTTT. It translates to CASSWGGAGAGTDTQYF.

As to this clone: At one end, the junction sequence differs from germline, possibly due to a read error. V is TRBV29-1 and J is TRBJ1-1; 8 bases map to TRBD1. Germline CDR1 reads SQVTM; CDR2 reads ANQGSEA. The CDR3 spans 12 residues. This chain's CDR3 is CSVRQGNAEAFF. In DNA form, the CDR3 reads TGCAGCGTCCGACAGGGGAACGCTGAAGCTTTCTTT.